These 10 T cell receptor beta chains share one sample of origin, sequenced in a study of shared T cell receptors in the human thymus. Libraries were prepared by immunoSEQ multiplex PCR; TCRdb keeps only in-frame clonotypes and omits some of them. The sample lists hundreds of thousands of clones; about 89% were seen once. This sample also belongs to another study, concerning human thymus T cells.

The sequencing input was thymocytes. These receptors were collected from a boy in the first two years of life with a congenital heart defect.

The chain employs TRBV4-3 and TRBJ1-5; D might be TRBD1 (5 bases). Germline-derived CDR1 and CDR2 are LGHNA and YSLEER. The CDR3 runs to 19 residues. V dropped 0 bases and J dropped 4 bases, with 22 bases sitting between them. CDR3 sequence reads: CASSQDVRWGVNENQPQHF. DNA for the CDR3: TGCGCCAGCAGCCAAGATGTTCGGTGGGGCGTAAACGAGAATCAGCCCCAGCATTTT.

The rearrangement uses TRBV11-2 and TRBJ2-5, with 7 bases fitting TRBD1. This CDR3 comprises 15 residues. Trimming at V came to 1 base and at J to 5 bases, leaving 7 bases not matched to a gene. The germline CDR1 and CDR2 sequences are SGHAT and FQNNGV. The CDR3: CASSLGETGPETQYF. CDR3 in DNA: TGTGCCAGCAGCTTAGGGGAGACAGGGCCTGAGACCCAGTACTTC.

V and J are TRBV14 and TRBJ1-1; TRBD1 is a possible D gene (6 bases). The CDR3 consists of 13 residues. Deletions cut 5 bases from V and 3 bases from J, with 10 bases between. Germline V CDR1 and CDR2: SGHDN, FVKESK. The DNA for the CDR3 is TGTGCCAGCAGCTTAGCAGGGGACACTGAAGCTTTCTTT. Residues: CASSLAGDTEAFF.

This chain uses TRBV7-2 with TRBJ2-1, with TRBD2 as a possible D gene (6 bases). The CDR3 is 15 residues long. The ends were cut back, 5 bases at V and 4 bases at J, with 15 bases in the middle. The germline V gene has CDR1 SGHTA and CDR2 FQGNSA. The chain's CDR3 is CASSIGGAGYNEQFF. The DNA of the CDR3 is TGTGCCAGCAGCATTGGAGGGGCGGGATACAATGAGCAGTTCTTC.

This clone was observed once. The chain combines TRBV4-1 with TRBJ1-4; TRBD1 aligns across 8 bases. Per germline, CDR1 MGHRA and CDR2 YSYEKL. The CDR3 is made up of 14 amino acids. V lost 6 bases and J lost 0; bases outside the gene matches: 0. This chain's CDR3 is CASRQGATNEKLFF. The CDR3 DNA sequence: TGCGCCAGCAGACAGGGGGCAACTAATGAAAAACTGTTTTTT.

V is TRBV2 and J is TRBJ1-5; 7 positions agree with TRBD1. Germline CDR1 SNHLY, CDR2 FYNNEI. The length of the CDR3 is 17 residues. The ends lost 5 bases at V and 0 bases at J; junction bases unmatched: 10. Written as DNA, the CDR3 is TGTGCCAGCAGTCCGGGACAGACCTCTAATAGCAATCAGCCCCAGCATTTT. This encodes CASSPGQTSNSNQPQHF.

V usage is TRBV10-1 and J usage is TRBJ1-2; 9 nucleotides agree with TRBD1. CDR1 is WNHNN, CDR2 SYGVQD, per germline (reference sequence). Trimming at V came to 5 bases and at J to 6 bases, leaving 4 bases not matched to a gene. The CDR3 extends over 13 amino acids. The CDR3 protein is CASSFDRGNGYTF. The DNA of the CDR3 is TGCGCCAGCAGTTTCGACAGGGGGAATGGCTACACCTTC.

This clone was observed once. CDR3: CASSEGTEYPYEQYF. CDR3 DNA sequence: TGTGCCAGCAGTGAGGGGACAGAGTACCCTTACGAGCAGTACTTC. The V call is TRBV6-1, the J call TRBJ2-7; 7 nucleotides align to TRBD1. Trimming at V came to 3 bases and at J to 4 bases, leaving 9 bases not matched to a gene. Germline CDR1 and CDR2: MNHNS and SASEGT. The CDR3 runs to 15 residues.

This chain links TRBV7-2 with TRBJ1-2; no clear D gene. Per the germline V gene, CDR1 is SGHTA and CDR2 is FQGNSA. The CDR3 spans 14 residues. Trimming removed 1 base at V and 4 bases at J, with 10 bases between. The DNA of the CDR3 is TGTGCCAGCAGCTTAGTGCCAGCGCTCTATGGCTACACCTTC. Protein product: CASSLVPALYGYTF. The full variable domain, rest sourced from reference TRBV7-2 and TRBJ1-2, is GAGVSQSPSNKVTEKGKDVELRCDPISGHTALYWYRQSLGQGLEFLIYFQGNSAPDKSGLPSDRFSAERTGGSVSTLTIQRTQQEDSAVYLCASSLVPALYGYTFGSGTRLTVV.

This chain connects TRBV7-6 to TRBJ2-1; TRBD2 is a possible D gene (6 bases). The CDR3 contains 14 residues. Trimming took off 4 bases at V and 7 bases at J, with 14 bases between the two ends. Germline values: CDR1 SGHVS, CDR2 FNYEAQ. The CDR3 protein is CASSSRVRGNEQFF. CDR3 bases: TGTGCCAGCAGCTCTAGGGTACGGGGGAATGAGCAGTTCTTC. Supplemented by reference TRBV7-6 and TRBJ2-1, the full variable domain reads GAGVSQSPRYKVTKRGQDVALRCDPISGHVSLYWYRQALGQGPEFLTYFNYEAQQDKSGLPNDRFSAERPEGSISTLTIQRTEQRDSAMYRCASSSRVRGNEQFFGPGTRLTVL.